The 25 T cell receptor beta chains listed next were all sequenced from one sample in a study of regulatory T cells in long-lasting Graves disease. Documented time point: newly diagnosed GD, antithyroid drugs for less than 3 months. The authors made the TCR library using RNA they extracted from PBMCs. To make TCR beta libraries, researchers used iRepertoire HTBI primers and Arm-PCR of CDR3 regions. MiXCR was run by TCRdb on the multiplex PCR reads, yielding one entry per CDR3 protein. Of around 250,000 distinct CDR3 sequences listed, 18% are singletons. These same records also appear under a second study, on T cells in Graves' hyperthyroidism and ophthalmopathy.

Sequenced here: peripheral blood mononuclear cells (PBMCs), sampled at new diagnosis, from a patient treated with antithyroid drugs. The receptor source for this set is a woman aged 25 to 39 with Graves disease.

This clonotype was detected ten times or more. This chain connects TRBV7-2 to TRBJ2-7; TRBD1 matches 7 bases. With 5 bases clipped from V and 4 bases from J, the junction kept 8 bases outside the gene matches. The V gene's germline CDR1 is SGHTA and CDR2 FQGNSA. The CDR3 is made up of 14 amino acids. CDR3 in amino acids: CASSADRVSYEQYF. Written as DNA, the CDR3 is TGTGCCAGCAGCGCCGACAGGGTGAGTTACGAGCAGTACTTC.

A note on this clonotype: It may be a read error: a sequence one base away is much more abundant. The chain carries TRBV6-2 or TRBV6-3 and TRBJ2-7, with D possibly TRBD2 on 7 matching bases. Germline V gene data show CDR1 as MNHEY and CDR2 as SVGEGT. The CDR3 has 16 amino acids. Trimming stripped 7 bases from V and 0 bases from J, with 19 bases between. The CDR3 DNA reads TGTGCCAGCAATCCCCCCCGGGGGGCCGGCTCCTACGAGCAGTACTTC. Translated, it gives CASNPPRGAGSYEQYF.

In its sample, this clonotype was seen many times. CDR3 nucleotides: TGTGCCAGCAGTGAAAGGCGCGGGGCCCAGCCCCAGCATTTT. Amino acid sequence: CASSERRGAQPQHF. This chain links TRBV2 with TRBJ1-5; tentatively, D is TRBD1 (5 bases). The CDR3 extends over 14 amino acids. CDR1 is SNHLY and CDR2 is FYNNEI in the germline V gene. Deletions cut 2 bases from V and 7 bases from J, with 12 bases between. Full variable domain (missing parts from reference TRBV2 and TRBJ1-5): EPEVTQTPSHQVTQMGQEVILRCVPISNHLYFYWYRQILGQKVEFLVSFYNNEISEKSEIFDDQFSVERPDGSNFTLKIRSTKLEDSAMYFCASSERRGAQPQHFGDGTRLSIL.

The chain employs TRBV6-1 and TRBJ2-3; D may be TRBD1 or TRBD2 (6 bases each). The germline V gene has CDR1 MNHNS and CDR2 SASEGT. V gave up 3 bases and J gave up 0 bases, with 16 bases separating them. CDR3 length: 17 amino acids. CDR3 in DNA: TGTGCCAGCAGTGAGTTCCTTCCGGGGGCGAGCACAGATACGCAGTATTTT. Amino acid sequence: CASSEFLPGASTDTQYF.

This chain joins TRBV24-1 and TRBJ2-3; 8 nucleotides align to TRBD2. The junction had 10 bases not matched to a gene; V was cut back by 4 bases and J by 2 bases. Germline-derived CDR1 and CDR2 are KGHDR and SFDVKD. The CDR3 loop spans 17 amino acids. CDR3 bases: TGTGCCACCAGTGAGGGACGGACTAGCAGTCTCACAGATACGCAGTATTTT. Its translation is CATSEGRTSSLTDTQYF.

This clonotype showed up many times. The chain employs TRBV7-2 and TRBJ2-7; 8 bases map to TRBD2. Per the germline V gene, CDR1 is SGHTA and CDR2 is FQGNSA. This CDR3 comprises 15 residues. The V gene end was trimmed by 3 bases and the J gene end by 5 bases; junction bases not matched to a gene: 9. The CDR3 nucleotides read TGTGCCAGCAGCTTCCAGCGGGGGAGCATAAACGAGCAGTACTTC. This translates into CASSFQRGSINEQYF.

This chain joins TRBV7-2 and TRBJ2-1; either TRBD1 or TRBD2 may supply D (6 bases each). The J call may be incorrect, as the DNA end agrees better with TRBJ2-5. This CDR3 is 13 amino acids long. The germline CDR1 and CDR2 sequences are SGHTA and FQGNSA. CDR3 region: CASSGGGGETQYF. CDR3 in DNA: TGTGCCAGCAGCGGAGGGGGTGGGGAGACCCAGTACTTC.

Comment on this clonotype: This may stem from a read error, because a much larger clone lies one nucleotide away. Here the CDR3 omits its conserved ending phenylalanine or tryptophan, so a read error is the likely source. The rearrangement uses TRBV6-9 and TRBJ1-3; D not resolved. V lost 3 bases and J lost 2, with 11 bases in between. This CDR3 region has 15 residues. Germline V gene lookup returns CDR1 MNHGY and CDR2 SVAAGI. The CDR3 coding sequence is TGTGCCAGCAGTTACTCGACACGACCTGGAAACACCATATATTCT. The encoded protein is CASSYSTRPGNTIYS.

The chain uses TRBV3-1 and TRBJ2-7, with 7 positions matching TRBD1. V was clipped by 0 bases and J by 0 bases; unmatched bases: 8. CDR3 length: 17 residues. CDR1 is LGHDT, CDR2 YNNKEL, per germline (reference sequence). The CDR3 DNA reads TGTGCCAGCAGCCAAGATCGGGACAGAAACAGCTCCTACGAGCAGTACTTC. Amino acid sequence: CASSQDRDRNSSYEQYF.

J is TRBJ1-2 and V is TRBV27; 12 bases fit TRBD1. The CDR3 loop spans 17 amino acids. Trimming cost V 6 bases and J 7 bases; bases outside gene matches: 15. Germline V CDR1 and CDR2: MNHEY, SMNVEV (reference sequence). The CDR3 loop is CASSEGGGQGARSGYTF. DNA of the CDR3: TGTGCCAGCAGCGAAGGGGGGGGACAGGGGGCTCGCTCTGGCTACACCTTC.

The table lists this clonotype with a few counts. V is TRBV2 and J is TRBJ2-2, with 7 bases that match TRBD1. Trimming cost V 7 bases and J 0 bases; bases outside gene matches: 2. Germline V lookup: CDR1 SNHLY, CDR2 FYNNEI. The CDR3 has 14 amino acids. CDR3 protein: CASKTGSNTGELFF. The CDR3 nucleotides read TGTGCCAGCAAGACAGGGTCGAACACCGGGGAGCTGTTTTTT.

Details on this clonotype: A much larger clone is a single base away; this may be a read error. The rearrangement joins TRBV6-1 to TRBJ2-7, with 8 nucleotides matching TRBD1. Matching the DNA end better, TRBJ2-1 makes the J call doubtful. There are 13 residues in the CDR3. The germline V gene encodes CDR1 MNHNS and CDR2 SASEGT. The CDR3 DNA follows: TGTGCCAGCAGCTTCGGGACAGGAGACGAGCAGTTCTTC. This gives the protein CASSFGTGDEQFF.

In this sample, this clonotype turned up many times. Written as DNA, the CDR3 is TGTGCCAGCAGCTACCTCGCGGGACTAGCGGGGTCCCAAGAGACCCAGTACTTC. Protein product: CASSYLAGLAGSQETQYF. The chain couples TRBV7-2 to TRBJ2-5; 13 nucleotides agree with TRBD2. Per germline, CDR1 SGHTA and CDR2 FQGNSA. The trim removed 4 bases at V and 1 base at J, leaving 9 bases unmatched. This CDR3 spans 18 amino acids.

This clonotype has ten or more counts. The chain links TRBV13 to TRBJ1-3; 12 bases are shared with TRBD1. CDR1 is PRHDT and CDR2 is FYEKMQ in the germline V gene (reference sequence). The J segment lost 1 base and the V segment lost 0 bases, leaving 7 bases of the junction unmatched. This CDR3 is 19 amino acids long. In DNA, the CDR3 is TGTGCCAGCAGCTTAGGCCGGGACAGGGGGCTGTGGTCTGGAAACACCATATATTTT. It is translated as CASSLGRDRGLWSGNTIYF.

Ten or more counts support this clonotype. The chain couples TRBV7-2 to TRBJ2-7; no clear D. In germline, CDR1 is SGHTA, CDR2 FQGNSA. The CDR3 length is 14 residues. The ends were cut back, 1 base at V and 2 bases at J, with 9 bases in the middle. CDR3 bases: TGTGCCAGCAGCTTAGAGGTGACCCCCTACGAGCAGTACTTC. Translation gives CASSLEVTPYEQYF.

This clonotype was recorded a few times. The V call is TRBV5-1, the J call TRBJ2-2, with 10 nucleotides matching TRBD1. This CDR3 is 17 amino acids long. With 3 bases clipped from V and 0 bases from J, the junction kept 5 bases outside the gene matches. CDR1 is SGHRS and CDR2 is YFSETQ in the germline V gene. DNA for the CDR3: TGCGCCAGCAGCTCCGAGGGGACAGGGGCGAACACCGGGGAGCTGTTTTTT. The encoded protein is CASSSEGTGANTGELFF.

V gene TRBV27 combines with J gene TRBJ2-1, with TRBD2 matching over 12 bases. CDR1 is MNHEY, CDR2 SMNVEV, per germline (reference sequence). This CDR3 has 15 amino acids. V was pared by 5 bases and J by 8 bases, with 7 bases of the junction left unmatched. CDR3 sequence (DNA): TGTGCCAGCAGTATGCGGACTAGCGGGGTTCATGAGCAGTTCTTC. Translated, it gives CASSMRTSGVHEQFF.

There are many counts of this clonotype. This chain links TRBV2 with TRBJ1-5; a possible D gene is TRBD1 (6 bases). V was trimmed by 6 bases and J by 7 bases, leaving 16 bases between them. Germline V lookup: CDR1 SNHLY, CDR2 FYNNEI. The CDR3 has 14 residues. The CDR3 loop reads CASSPWEGDQPQHF. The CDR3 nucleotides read TGTGCCAGCAGCCCTTGGGAGGGGGACCAGCCCCAGCATTTT.

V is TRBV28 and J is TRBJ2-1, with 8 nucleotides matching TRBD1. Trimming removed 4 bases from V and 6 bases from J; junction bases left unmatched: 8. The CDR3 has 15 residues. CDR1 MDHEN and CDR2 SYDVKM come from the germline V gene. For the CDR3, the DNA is TGTGCCAGCAGTTCCGGGACAGGAACCGGCAATGAGCAGTTCTTC. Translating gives CASSSGTGTGNEQFF.

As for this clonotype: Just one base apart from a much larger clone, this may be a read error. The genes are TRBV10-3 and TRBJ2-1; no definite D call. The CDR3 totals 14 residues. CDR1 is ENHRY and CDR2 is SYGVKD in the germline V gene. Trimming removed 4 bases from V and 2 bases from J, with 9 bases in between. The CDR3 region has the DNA TGTGCCATCAGTGGGCCTCGAACCTACAATGAGCAGTTCTTC. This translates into CAISGPRTYNEQFF.

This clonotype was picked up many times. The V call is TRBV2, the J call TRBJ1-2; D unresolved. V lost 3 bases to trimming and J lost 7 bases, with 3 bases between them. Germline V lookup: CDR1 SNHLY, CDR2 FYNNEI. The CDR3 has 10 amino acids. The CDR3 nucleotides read TGTGCCAGCAGTGATGGTGGCTACACCTTC. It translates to CASSDGGYTF.

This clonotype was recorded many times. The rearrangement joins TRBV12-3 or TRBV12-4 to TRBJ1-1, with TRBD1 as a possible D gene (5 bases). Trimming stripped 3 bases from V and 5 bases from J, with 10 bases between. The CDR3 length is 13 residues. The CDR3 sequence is CASSLWGETEAFF. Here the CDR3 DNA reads TGTGCCAGCAGTTTGTGGGGGGAGACTGAAGCTTTCTTT.

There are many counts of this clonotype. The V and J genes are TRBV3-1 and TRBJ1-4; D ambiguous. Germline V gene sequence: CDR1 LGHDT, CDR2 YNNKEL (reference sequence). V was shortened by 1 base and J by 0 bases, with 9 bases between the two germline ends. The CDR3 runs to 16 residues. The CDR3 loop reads CASSQGTFATNEKLFF. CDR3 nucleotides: TGTGCCAGCAGCCAAGGAACGTTCGCAACTAATGAAAAACTGTTTTTT.

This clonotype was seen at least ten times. CDR3 nucleotides: TGTGCCAGCAGCTCCGAGACGCAGTCAAACACCATATATTTT. Protein product: CASSSETQSNTIYF. The J gene is TRBJ1-3, the V gene TRBV11-2, with D uncertain. V lost 4 bases and J 6 bases, leaving 13 bases between the germline ends. The CDR3 is 14 residues long. Germline values: CDR1 SGHAT, CDR2 FQNNGV.

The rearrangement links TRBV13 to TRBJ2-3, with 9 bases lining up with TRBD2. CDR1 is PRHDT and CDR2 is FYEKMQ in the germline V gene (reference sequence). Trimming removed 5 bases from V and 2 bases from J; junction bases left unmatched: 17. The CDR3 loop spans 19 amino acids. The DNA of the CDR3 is TGTGCCAGCAGCCCCCATCCCTTTATGGCGGGGGGGGCCACAGATACGCAGTATTTT. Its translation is CASSPHPFMAGGATDTQYF.